These T cell receptor beta chains were read from a single sample in a study of T cells in localized non-small cell lung cancer. Profiled with immunoSEQ multiplex PCR; TCRdb holds only in-frame clones, not every one. Among some 50,000 clones listed, around nine tenths were seen once. The sequences come from PBMCs, collected before any cancer treatment. Receptors originate from a female donor with stage II lung adenocarcinoma. CDR3s include the opening cysteine and the closing phenylalanine or tryptophan. The D gene is left open where the match is weak. The size entry is marked missing in some rows and otherwise reads once, few, many or a size class.

d_call j_call clone_size v_call cdr3_nt cdr3_aa
NA TRBJ2-2 NA TRBV5-1 TGCGCCAGCAGCTTTGGACGATCCGGCGGGGAGCTGTTTTTT CASSFGRSGGELFF
NA TRBJ1-2 NA TRBV30 TGTGCCGCACGGACGACAGGTGCCCCTGGCTACACCTTC CAARTTGAPGYTF
NA TRBJ2-7 NA TRBV7-2 TGTGCCAGCAGCTTACACCAGTACGAGCAGTACTTC CASSLHQYEQYF
NA TRBJ2-2 NA TRBV9 TGTGCCAGCAGCCAATTGGACTACAACACCGGGGAGCTGTTTTTT CASSQLDYNTGELFF
NA TRBJ1-6 NA TRBV10-3 TGTGCCATCGCGCCGGTCCAATATAATTCACCCCTCCACTTT CAIAPVQYNSPLHF
TRBD2 TRBJ2-3 NA TRBV10-3 TGTGCCATCAGTGGGGGTGGTAGCGGGGGGGTCGATACGCAGTATTTT CAISGGGSGGVDTQYF
NA TRBJ1-1 NA TRBV12-5 TGTGCTAGTGGTCCGGGAGCTATGAACACTGAAGCTTTCTTT CASGPGAMNTEAFF
TRBD1 TRBJ1-2 NA TRBV2 TGTGCCAGCAGTGATTTGACAGGGGTACTCCCCTATGGCTACACCTTC CASSDLTGVLPYGYTF
NA TRBJ1-1 NA TRBV5-4 TGTGCCAGCAGCACCGGGACGGTGAACACTGAAGCTTTCTTT CASSTGTVNTEAFF
NA TRBJ1-4 NA TRBV5-1 TGCGCCAGCAGCTTGACTCCGGGGCTCCTTGAAAAACTGTTTTTT CASSLTPGLLEKLFF
TRBD1 TRBJ2-7 NA TRBV7-6 TGTGCCAGCAGCCCTCAAACGGGGGACAGGGGGTACTACGAGCAGTACTTC CASSPQTGDRGYYEQYF
NA TRBJ2-7 few TRBV7-6 TGTGCCAGCAGCTTGTTGGAGGGGTTCAACGAGCAGTACTTC CASSLLEGFNEQYF
NA TRBJ1-1 NA TRBV27 TGTGCCAGCAGTTTAATGACCGGGAACACTGAAGCTTTCTTT CASSLMTGNTEAFF
NA TRBJ2-5 NA TRBV2 TGTGCCAGCAGTGAGGAAGAGACCCAGTACTTC CASSEEETQYF
TRBD1 TRBJ1-6 NA TRBV7-2 TGTGCCAGCAGCTTAGCGAGCAGGGGGGATTCACCCCTCCACTTT CASSLASRGDSPLHF
TRBD2 TRBJ2-3 NA TRBV5-4 TGTGCCAGCTCAACTAGACTAGCGCCAGATACGCAGTATTTT CASSTRLAPDTQYF
NA TRBJ1-1 few TRBV2 TGTGCCAGCACTCTCAGGGCCGAAGCTTTCTTT CASTLRAEAFF
TRBD2 TRBJ2-3 NA TRBV9 TGTGCCAGCAGCGTCAAGCAGGGCGGGGGGACAGATACGCAGTATTTT CASSVKQGGGTDTQYF
NA TRBJ2-7 NA TRBV29-1 TGCAGCGTTGAAAGGGTAACAGGGCGGCACGAGCAGTACTTC CSVERVTGRHEQYF
NA TRBJ1-2 few TRBV15 TGTGCCACCAGCAGAGATGGCGGCAGGGTGAGGAATGGCTACACCTTC CATSRDGGRVRNGYTF
NA TRBJ1-3 NA TRBV10-3 TGTGCCATCAAAAGCCCGCAGAGGGAATTAGACACCATATATTTT CAIKSPQRELDTIYF
NA TRBJ1-5 NA TRBV12-1 TGTGCCAGCAGCTTTGGCAGGGGTTGGCAGCCCCAGCATTTT CASSFGRGWQPQHF
TRBD1 TRBJ2-5 few TRBV7-7 TGTGCTAGCAGCTCTTCACCCGGGACAGCAAGGGAGACCCAGTACTTC CASSSSPGTARETQYF
NA TRBJ1-2 NA TRBV28 TGTGCCAGCAGTTTAAGGGATGGCTACACCTTC CASSLRDGYTF
TRBD2 TRBJ2-3 NA TRBV10-1 TGCGCCAGCAGTTTTAGCGGGGGGTCTGATACGCAGTATTTT CASSFSGGSDTQYF
TRBD1 TRBJ1-1 NA TRBV5-4 TGTGCCAGCAGCTTTCCAAAAGGGGGCATGAACACTGAAGCTTTCTTT CASSFPKGGMNTEAFF
TRBD1 TRBJ1-1 NA TRBV6-1 TGTGCCAGCAGGACCCGACAGGGGGCGGGGACTGAAGCTTTCTTT CASRTRQGAGTEAFF
NA TRBJ2-7 NA TRBV5-6 TGTGCCAGCAGCTTCTATCGGGGCCTAGGGCAGACCTACGAGCAGTACTTC CASSFYRGLGQTYEQYF
TRBD1 TRBJ1-1 NA TRBV5-1 TGCGCCAGCAGCTTGGAGGACAGGTCCGCTGAAGCTTTCTTT CASSLEDRSAEAFF
NA TRBJ2-2 few TRBV4-1 TGCGCCAGCAGCCAAAGGAACACCGGGGAGCTGTTTTTT CASSQRNTGELFF
TRBD2 TRBJ2-5 NA TRBV7-8 TGTGCCAGCAGCCATCCTAGCGGGGGGGGCCAAGAGACCCAGTACTTC CASSHPSGGGQETQYF
NA TRBJ1-2 NA TRBV27 TGTGCCAGCAGGGAGACAGGAGCTAACTATGGCTACACCTTC CASRETGANYGYTF
NA TRBJ1-1 NA TRBV7-2 TGTGCCAGCAGCTTGTACAGGGCTGGCACTGAAGCTTTCTTT CASSLYRAGTEAFF
TRBD1 TRBJ1-2 once TRBV11-2 TGTGCCAGCAGCTTAGATTATCAGGGGGCTGTAGATGGCTACACCTTC CASSLDYQGAVDGYTF
NA TRBJ1-4 NA TRBV10-3 TGTGCCATCAGTGAGTCCGGGACCTTGGATGAAAAACTGTTTTTT CAISESGTLDEKLFF
NA TRBJ1-1 NA TRBV6-6 TGTGCCAGCATTAAAGAAGGCTTGAACACTGAAGCTTTCTTT CASIKEGLNTEAFF
NA TRBJ1-3 once TRBV6-5 TGTGCCAGCTTTGCGAACTCTGGAAACACCATATATTTT CASFANSGNTIYF
TRBD1 TRBJ1-4 once TRBV5-1 TGCGCCAGCAGCACCTCGACAGGGACGCGGGAAAAACTGTTTTTT CASSTSTGTREKLFF
NA TRBJ1-5 NA TRBV7-2 TGTGCCAGCAGCTTAGGGTCCCGATCATTAGCGACCCAGCATTTT CASSLGSRSLATQHF
NA TRBJ2-5 NA TRBV7-6 TGTGCCAGCAGCCCACCCTTTCGAGAGACCCAGTACTTC CASSPPFRETQYF
NA TRBJ2-6 NA TRBV9 TGTGCCAGCAGAACCTCTGGGGCCAACGTCCTGACTTTC CASRTSGANVLTF
NA TRBJ1-5 NA TRBV6-6 TGTGCCAGCATGATTGGGTTCAATCAGCCCCAGCATTTT CASMIGFNQPQHF
NA TRBJ2-5 few TRBV9 TGTGCCAGCAGCGTGAGTGGGGTAGGGTTAGAGACCCAGTACTTC CASSVSGVGLETQYF
NA TRBJ1-1 NA TRBV5-5 TGTGCCAGCAGCTTATTTACTGAAGCTTTCTTT CASSLFTEAFF
TRBD1 TRBJ2-3 NA TRBV5-1 TGCGCCAGCAGACCCCGGGACAGGGGCAGCACAGATACGCAGTATTTT CASRPRDRGSTDTQYF
TRBD1 TRBJ2-1 once TRBV30 TGTGCCTGGAGTACTACCCGACAGGGGAAGCAGTTCTTC CAWSTTRQGKQFF
NA TRBJ1-2 NA TRBV19 TGTGCCAGTGAAGGGGCAGGGGTAAAGCATGGCTACACCTTC CASEGAGVKHGYTF
TRBD1 TRBJ1-4 NA TRBV11-1 TGTGCCAGCAGTACAGGGGAGCGTCGGGAAAAACTGTTTTTT CASSTGERREKLFF
TRBD2 TRBJ2-7 NA TRBV2 TGTGCCAGCAGTGTAGCGCGGGGGGGCGGCTACGAGCAGTACTTC CASSVARGGGYEQYF
NA TRBJ2-6 NA TRBV5-1 TGCGCCAGCAGCGTTGCCCCTCAGGGGGGGGCTGGGGCCAACGTCCTGACTTTC CASSVAPQGGAGANVLTF
TRBD1 TRBJ1-6 NA TRBV19 TGTGCCAGTAGTACCGGACAGGTAAACGGTTCACCCCTCCACTTT CASSTGQVNGSPLHF
NA TRBJ1-2 few TRBV7-9 TGTGCCAGCAGCACTCCCGGGACACCTATCTATGGCTACACCTTC CASSTPGTPIYGYTF
NA TRBJ2-5 NA TRBV5-4 TGTGCCAGCAGCTTGGAAATAGGGAAAGAGACCCAGTACTTC CASSLEIGKETQYF